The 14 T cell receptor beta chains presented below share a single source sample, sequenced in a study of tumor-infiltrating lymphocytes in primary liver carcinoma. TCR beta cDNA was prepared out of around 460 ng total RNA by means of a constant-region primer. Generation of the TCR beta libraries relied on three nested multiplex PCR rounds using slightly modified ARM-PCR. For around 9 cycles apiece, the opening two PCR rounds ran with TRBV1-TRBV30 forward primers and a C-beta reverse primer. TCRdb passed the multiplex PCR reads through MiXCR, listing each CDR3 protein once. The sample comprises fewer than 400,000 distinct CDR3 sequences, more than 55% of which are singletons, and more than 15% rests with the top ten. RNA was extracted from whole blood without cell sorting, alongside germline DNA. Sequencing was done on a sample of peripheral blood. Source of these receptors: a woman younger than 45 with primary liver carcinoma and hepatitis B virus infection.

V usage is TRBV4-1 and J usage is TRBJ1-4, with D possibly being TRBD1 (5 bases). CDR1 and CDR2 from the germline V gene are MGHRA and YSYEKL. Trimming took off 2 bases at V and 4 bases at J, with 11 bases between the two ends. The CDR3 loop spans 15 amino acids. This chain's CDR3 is CASSQRGQGNEKLFF. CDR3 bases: TGCGCCAGCAGCCAACGAGGGCAGGGTAATGAAAAACTGTTTTTT.

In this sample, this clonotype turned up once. CDR3 region: CASSPFSGPSGDTLYF. The DNA of the CDR3 is TGTGCCAGCAGCCCTTTTAGCGGGCCTTCCGGAGATACCCTGTATTTT. The V gene is TRBV11-3, the J gene TRBJ2-3; 7 nucleotides line up with TRBD2. The germline V gene encodes CDR1 SGHNT and CDR2 YENEEA. The CDR3 is made up of 16 amino acids. Losses at the gene ends were 5 bases for V and 14 bases for J; bases not matched to a gene: 22.

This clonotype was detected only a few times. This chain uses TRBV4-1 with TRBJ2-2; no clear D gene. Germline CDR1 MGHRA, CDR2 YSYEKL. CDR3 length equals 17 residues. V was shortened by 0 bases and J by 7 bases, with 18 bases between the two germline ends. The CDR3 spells CASSQDASRLVSGELFF. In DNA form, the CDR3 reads TGCGCCAGCAGCCAAGATGCTTCGCGGCTAGTAAGCGGGGAGCTGTTTTTT.

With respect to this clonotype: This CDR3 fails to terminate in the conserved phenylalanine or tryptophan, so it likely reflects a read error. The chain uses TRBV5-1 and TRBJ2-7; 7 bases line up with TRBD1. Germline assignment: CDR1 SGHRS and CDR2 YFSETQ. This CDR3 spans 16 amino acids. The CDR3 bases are TGCGCCAGCAGCTTGGGACATCGGGACAGTTCCTACGAACAGTACTAC. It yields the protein CASSLGHRDSSYEQYY.

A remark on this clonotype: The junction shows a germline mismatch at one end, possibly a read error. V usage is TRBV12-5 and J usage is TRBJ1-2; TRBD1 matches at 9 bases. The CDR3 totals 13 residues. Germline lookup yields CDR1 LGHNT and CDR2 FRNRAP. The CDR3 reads CVSGLFTGGGYTF. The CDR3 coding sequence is TGTGTTAGTGGTTTGTTCACAGGGGGCGGCTACACCTTC.

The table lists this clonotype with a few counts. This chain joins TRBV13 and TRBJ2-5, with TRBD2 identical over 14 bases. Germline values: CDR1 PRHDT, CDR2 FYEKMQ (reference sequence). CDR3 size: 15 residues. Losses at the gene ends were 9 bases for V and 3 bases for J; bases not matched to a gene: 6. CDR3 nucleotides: TGTGCCAGTACCAAGACTAGCGGGGGGGAAGAGACCCAGTACTTC. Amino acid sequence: CASTKTSGGEETQYF.

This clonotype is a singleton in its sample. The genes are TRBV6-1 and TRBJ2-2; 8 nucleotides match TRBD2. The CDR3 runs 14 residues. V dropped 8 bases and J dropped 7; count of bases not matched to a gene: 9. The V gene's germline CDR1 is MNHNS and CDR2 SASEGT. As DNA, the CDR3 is TGTGCCAGCCGCCGAGCGGGAGAAGTCGGGGAGCTGTTTTTT. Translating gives CASRRAGEVGELFF.

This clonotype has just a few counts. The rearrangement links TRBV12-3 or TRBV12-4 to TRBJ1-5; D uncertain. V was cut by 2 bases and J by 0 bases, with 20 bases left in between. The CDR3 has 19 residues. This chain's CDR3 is CASSLIFMGRPYSNQPQHF. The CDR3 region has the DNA TGTGCCAGCAGTTTAATATTTATGGGCCGACCCTATAGCAATCAGCCCCAGCATTTT.

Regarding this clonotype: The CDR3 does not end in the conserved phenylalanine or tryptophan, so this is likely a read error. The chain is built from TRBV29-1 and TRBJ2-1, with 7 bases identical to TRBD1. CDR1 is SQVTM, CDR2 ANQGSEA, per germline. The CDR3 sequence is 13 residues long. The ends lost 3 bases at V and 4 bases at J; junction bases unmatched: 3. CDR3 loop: CSVEGTAYNEQFS. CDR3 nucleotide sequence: TGCAGCGTTGAGGGGACAGCGTACAATGAGCAGTTCTCC.

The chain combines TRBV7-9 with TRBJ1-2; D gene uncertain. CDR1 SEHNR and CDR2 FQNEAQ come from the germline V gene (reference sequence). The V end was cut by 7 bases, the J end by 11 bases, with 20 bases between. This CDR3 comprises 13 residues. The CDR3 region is CASIRREVFGYTF. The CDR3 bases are TGTGCCAGCATCCGTCGGGAAGTGTTTGGTTACACCTTC.

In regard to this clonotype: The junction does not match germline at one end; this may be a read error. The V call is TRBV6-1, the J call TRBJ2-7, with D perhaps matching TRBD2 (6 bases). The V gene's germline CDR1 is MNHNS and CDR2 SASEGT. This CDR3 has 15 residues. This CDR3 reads CASRDFGTSSYKQYF. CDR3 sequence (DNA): TGTGCCAGTAGGGACTTCGGGACCTCTTCCTACAAGCAGTACTTC.

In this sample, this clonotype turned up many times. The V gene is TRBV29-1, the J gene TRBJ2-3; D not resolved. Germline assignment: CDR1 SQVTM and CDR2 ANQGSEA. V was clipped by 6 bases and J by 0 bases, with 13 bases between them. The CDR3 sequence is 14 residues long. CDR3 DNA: TGCAGCGTACGAAGGGCAGCCAGCACAGATACGCAGTATTTT. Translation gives CSVRRAASTDTQYF.

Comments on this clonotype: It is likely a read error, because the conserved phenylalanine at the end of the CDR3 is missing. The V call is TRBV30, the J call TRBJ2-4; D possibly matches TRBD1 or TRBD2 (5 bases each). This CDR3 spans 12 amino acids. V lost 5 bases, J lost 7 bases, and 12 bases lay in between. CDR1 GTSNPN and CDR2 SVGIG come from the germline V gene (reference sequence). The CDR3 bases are TGTGCCTGGTCCAGGGAGCTTAACATTCAGTACTTG. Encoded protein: CAWSRELNIQYL.

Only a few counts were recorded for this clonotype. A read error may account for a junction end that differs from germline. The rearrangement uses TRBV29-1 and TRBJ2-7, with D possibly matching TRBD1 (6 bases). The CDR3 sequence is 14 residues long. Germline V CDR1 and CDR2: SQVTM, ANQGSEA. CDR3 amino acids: CGVGHDRRSYEQYF. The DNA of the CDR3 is TGCGGCGTTGGACACGACAGGCGCTCCTACGAGCAGTACTTC.